A single sample is the source of the 18 T cell receptor beta chains below, sequenced in a study of T cells in Graves' hyperthyroidism and ophthalmopathy. TCR beta CDR3 regions were amplified from RNA transcripts. First-round RT-PCR targeting the TCR CDR3 was performed with the HTBI primer set. TCRdb redid the calling of the multiplex PCR reads with MiXCR, one entry per CDR3 protein. There are some 490,000 distinct CDR3 sequences in the sample; roughly 15% occur only once, and roughly 29% lies in the top ten. Material: blood. The receptor source for this set is a young woman with Graves' ophthalmopathy.

This clonotype appeared many times. The CDR3 reads CSARVAGVGSYNEQFF. CDR3 bases: TGCAGTGCTAGAGTAGCGGGAGTGGGATCTTACAATGAGCAGTTCTTC. V usage is TRBV20-1 and J usage is TRBJ2-1; 9 nucleotides agree with TRBD2. The J segment lost 4 bases and the V segment lost 1 base, leaving 8 bases of the junction unmatched. The CDR3 is made up of 16 amino acids. Germline V gene sequence: CDR1 DFQATT, CDR2 SNEGSKA (reference sequence).

Worth noting for this clonotype: The junction does not match germline at one end; this may be a read error. The chain couples TRBV15 to TRBJ2-7, with D possibly matching TRBD2 (8 bases). Germline CDR1 and CDR2: LNHNV and YYDKDF (reference sequence). The CDR3 is 12 residues long. In DNA form, the CDR3 reads TGTGCCACCAGCGAGGGGGCTAGCGGGCATCACTTC. Its protein is CATSEGASGHHF.

The table lists this clonotype with a few counts. The chain uses TRBV13 and TRBJ2-5; D is possibly TRBD1 or TRBD2 (5 bases each). Per the germline V gene, CDR1 is PRHDT and CDR2 is FYEKMQ (reference sequence). Trimming took off 0 bases at V and 7 bases at J, with 15 bases between the two ends. CDR3 size: 15 residues. The CDR3: CASSLGDRSGGTQYF. For the CDR3, the DNA is TGTGCCAGCAGCTTAGGAGACAGATCTGGAGGGACCCAGTACTTC.

This clonotype was counted a few times. The chain couples TRBV7-9 to TRBJ2-3; 9 nucleotides align to TRBD2. This CDR3 spans 16 amino acids. The V and J ends lost 5 bases and 9 bases, in that order; junction bases with no gene match: 15. Germline lookup yields CDR1 SEHNR and CDR2 FQNEAQ (reference sequence). As DNA, the CDR3 is TGTGCCAGCAGCCCATTAGCGGGAGCGCTCGCGGGCACGCAGTATTTT. This gives the protein CASSPLAGALAGTQYF. Combining the CDR3 with reference TRBV7-9 and TRBJ2-3 gives the whole variable domain DTGVSQNPRHKITKRGQNVTFRCDPISEHNRLYWYRQTLGQGPEFLTYFQNEAQLEKSRLLSDRFSAERPKGSFSTLEIQRTEQGDSAMYLCASSPLAGALAGTQYFGPGTRLTVL.

Ten or more counts support this clonotype. The CDR3 is CASRAAGEGNEQFF. The CDR3 bases are TGTGCCAGCCGCGCAGCGGGAGAGGGCAATGAGCAGTTCTTC. This chain uses TRBV11-2 with TRBJ2-1; 8 nucleotides match TRBD2. Germline assignment: CDR1 SGHAT and CDR2 FQNNGV. Trimming removed 8 bases from V and 6 bases from J; junction bases left unmatched: 9. This CDR3 comprises 14 residues.

Many counts were recorded for this clonotype. The chain couples TRBV7-2 to TRBJ2-5, with 7 bases fitting TRBD2. CDR3 length: 14 residues. Per the germline V gene, CDR1 is SGHTA and CDR2 is FQGNSA. Trimming cost V 6 bases and J 4 bases; bases outside gene matches: 8. DNA for the CDR3: TGTGCCAGCAGGCCAACGGGGGGACGAGAGACCCAGTACTTC. Translating it yields CASRPTGGRETQYF.

The chain links TRBV27 to TRBJ2-7; no reliable D call. This CDR3 has 13 residues. V lost 4 bases, J lost 0 bases, and 7 bases lay in between. Germline lookup yields CDR1 MNHEY and CDR2 SMNVEV (reference sequence). The CDR3 spells CASSYKSSYEQYF. CDR3 sequence (DNA): TGTGCCAGCAGTTATAAGAGCTCCTACGAGCAGTACTTC.

This clonotype was recorded a few times. The rearrangement uses TRBV27 and TRBJ1-2; D might be TRBD1 (5 bases). Germline values: CDR1 MNHEY, CDR2 SMNVEV (reference sequence). CDR3 length equals 12 residues. The V and J ends lost 8 bases and 3 bases respectively, with 10 bases between them. The CDR3 spells CASGPRDYGYTF. Written as DNA, the CDR3 is TGTGCCAGCGGACCCAGGGACTATGGCTACACCTTC.

This clonotype came up many times. The rearrangement uses TRBV20-1 and TRBJ2-7; 10 bases fit TRBD1. With 6 bases clipped from V and 2 bases from J, the junction kept 10 bases outside the gene matches. The CDR3 spans 15 residues. Germline V CDR1 and CDR2: DFQATT, SNEGSKA (reference sequence). The CDR3 sequence is CSAPDPGQGTYEQYF. The DNA of the CDR3 is TGCAGTGCCCCTGATCCGGGACAGGGGACCTACGAGCAGTACTTC.

In its sample, this clonotype was seen many times. The chain employs TRBV28 and TRBJ2-3, with D possibly matching TRBD2 (6 bases). V gave up 4 bases and J gave up 4 bases, with 18 bases separating them. This CDR3 spans 16 amino acids. Germline CDR1 and CDR2: MDHEN and SYDVKM. The chain's CDR3 is CASSSKRTGVPDTQYF. The CDR3 DNA is TGTGCCAGCAGTTCGAAGAGGACGGGAGTCCCAGATACGCAGTATTTT. Filled out from reference TRBV28 and TRBJ2-3, the complete variable domain reads DVKVTQSSRYLVKRTGEKVFLECVQDMDHENMFWYRQDPGLGLRLIYFSYDVKMKEKGDIPEGYSVSREKKERFSLILESASTNQTSMYLCASSSKRTGVPDTQYFGPGTRLTVL.

V is TRBV27 and J is TRBJ2-2; 11 bases are a match to TRBD2. This CDR3 has 16 residues. The junction had 3 bases not matched to a gene; V was cut back by 5 bases and J by 1 base. Germline CDR1 is MNHEY and CDR2 is SMNVEV (reference sequence). CDR3 DNA sequence: TGTGCCAGCAGTGCTCTAGCGGGAGGGAACACCGGGGAGCTGTTTTTT. Translation: CASSALAGGNTGELFF.

In its sample, this clonotype was seen a few times. The rearrangement joins TRBV4-3 to TRBJ1-2; D not certain. Trimming shortened V by 1 base and J by 8 bases, and 11 bases separated the two germline ends. This CDR3 comprises 13 residues. Germline V gives CDR1 LGHNA, CDR2 YSLEER. In DNA form, the CDR3 reads TGCGCCAGCAGCCAAGTAGATGGGAACGGCTACACCTTC. This translates into CASSQVDGNGYTF.

This clonotype was recorded a few times. This sequence joins TRBV5-1 and TRBJ2-2, with D possibly TRBD1 on 6 matching bases. The CDR3 has 15 amino acids. Germline CDR1 reads SGHRS; CDR2 reads YFSETQ. V lost 2 bases to trimming and J lost 2 bases, with 10 bases between them. Here the CDR3 reads CASSFRGPNTGELFF. CDR3 bases: TGCGCCAGCAGCTTCAGGGGACCCAACACCGGGGAGCTGTTTTTT.

A remark on this clonotype: A much more abundant neighbour one base away suggests this may be a read error. The genes are TRBV12-3 or TRBV12-4 and TRBJ1-3, with D unresolved. There are 13 residues in the CDR3. CDR3 sequence: CANSVDDGNTIYF. The CDR3 coding sequence is TGTGCCAACAGTGTCGACGACGGAAACACCATATATTTT.

Ten or more counts support this clonotype. The rearrangement uses TRBV30 and TRBJ2-5, with no clear D. V gave up 4 bases and J gave up 2 bases, with 8 bases separating them. Germline CDR1 and CDR2: GTSNPN and SVGIG (reference sequence). The CDR3 covers 12 residues. This CDR3 is CAWTQGQETQYF. Written as DNA, the CDR3 is TGTGCCTGGACTCAAGGACAAGAGACCCAGTACTTC.

This clonotype was observed at least ten times. The chain recombines TRBV5-6 with TRBJ1-1; D uncertain. The CDR3 has 15 residues. The V end lost 4 bases, the J end lost 1 base, and 14 bases lay between the germline ends. CDR1 and CDR2 (germline): SGHDT, YYEEEE. In DNA, the CDR3 is TGTGCCAGCAGCAGAACCGGGATTGGGAACACTGAAGCTTTCTTT. Its translation: CASSRTGIGNTEAFF. The variable domain in full, completed from reference TRBV5-6 and TRBJ1-1, reads DAGVTQSPTHLIKTRGQQVTLRCSPKSGHDTVSWYQQALGQGPQFIFQYYEEEERQRGNFPDRFSGHQFPNYSSELNVNALLLGDSALYLCASSRTGIGNTEAFFGQGTRLTVV.

This rearrangement joins TRBV6-5 to TRBJ2-2, with D possibly being TRBD1 (6 bases). Germline assignment: CDR1 MNHEY and CDR2 SVGAGI. V was trimmed by 5 bases and J by 2 bases, leaving 12 bases between them. The CDR3 is 15 amino acids. Written as DNA, the CDR3 is TGTGCCAGCAGTCACAGGGATGGAAACACCGGGGAGCTGTTTTTT. Residues: CASSHRDGNTGELFF.

Ten or more counts support this clonotype. The chain carries TRBV30 and TRBJ1-5; D possibly corresponds to TRBD1 (5 bases). The CDR3 consists of 12 residues. V was cut by 4 bases and J by 9 bases, with 13 bases left in between. CDR1 and CDR2 from the germline V gene are GTSNPN and SVGIG (reference sequence). The CDR3 region has the DNA TGTGCCTGGAACGCAGATAGGGGGCCCCAGCATTTT. Amino acids: CAWNADRGPQHF.